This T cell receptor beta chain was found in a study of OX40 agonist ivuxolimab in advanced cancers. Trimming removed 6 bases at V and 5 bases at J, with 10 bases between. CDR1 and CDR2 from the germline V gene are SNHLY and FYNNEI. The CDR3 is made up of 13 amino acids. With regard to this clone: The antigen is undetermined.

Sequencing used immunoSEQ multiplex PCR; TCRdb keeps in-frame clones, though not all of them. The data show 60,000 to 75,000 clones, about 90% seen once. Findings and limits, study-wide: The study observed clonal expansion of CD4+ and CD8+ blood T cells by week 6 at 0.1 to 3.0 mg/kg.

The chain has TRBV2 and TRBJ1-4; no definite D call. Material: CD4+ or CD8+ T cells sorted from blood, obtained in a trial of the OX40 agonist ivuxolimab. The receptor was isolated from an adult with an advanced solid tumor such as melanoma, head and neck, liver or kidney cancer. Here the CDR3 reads CASRRGENEKLFF. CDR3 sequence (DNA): TGTGCCAGCAGAAGAGGAGAGAATGAAAAACTGTTTTTT.